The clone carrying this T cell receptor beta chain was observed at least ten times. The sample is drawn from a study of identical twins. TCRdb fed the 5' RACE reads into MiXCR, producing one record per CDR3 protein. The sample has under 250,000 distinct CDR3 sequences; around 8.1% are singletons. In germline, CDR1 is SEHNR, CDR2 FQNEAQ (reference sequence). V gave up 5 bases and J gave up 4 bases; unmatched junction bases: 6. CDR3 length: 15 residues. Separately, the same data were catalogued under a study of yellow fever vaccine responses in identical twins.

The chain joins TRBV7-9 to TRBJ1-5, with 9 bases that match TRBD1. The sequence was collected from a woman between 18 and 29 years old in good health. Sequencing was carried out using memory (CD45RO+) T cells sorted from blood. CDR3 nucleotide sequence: TGTGCCAGCAGCCGTACAGGGGGCGATAATCAGCCCCAGCATTTT. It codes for CASSRTGGDNQPQHF.